Presented here are 3 T cell receptor beta chains from one specimen sequenced in a study of cytomegalovirus exposure and HLA in healthy donors (TCRdb year 2017). Libraries were prepared through the immunoSEQ multiplex PCR assay. The multiplex PCR relied on a mix of 60 forward primers for TCR Vbeta segments and 13 reverse primers for TCR Jbeta segments. Drawn from immuneACCESS, this table holds only the in-frame rearrangements with V and J called that TCRdb kept. Clones are partly lost; checked studies trace under half to an unresolved V gene and leave the rest unexplained. The sample records approximately 150,000 clones, roughly two thirds of which are singletons. The top ten constitute 2.8% of the sample. The sample consisted of PBMCs. Every receptor here comes from a woman under 40 in good health and CMV-seronegative.

Only a few counts were recorded for this clone. This sequence joins TRBV5-5 and TRBJ2-1, with TRBD2 identical over 11 bases. CDR1 is SGHKS, CDR2 YYEKEE, per germline (reference sequence). This CDR3 has 16 residues. The ends lost 4 bases at V and 0 bases at J; junction bases unmatched: 3. The CDR3 loop reads CASSPLAGGSYNEQFF. The CDR3 coding sequence is TGTGCCAGCAGCCCGCTAGCGGGGGGCTCCTACAATGAGCAGTTCTTC. The variable domain in full, completed from reference TRBV5-5 and TRBJ2-1, reads DAGVTQSPTHLIKTRGQQVTLRCSPISGHKSVSWYQQVLGQGPQFIFQYYEKEERGRGNFPDRFSARQFPNYSSELNVNALLLGDSALYLCASSPLAGGSYNEQFFGPGTRLTVL.

The V gene is TRBV7-2, the J gene TRBJ2-7; the D is unclear. Trimming took off 1 base at V and 2 bases at J, with 9 bases between the two ends. The CDR3 runs to 14 residues. The V gene's germline CDR1 is SGHTA and CDR2 FQGNSA. The CDR3 loop reads CASSLELEAYEQYF. The CDR3 nucleotides are TGTGCCAGCAGCTTAGAGTTAGAGGCCTACGAGCAGTACTTC. The full variable domain, with the rest looked up from reference TRBV7-2 and TRBJ2-7, is GAGVSQSPSNKVTEKGKDVELRCDPISGHTALYWYRQSLGQGLEFLIYFQGNSAPDKSGLPSDRFSAERTGGSVSTLTIQRTQQEDSAVYLCASSLELEAYEQYFGPGTRLTVT.

This clone occurred a few times. The chain joins TRBV5-4 to TRBJ1-4, with 8 bases aligning to TRBD1. CDR3 length equals 16 residues. Germline values: CDR1 SGHNT, CDR2 YYREEE (reference sequence). With V trimmed by 4 bases and J by 5 bases, 10 bases remained unmatched. The CDR3 is CASSQGGPGGNEKLFF. Written as DNA, the CDR3 is TGTGCCAGCAGCCAAGGAGGGCCAGGGGGCAATGAAAAACTGTTTTTT. The full variable domain, rest sourced from reference TRBV5-4 and TRBJ1-4, is ETGVTQSPTHLIKTRGQQVTLRCSSQSGHNTVSWYQQALGQGPQFIFQYYREEENGRGNFPPRFSGLQFPNYSSELNVNALELDDSALYLCASSQGGPGGNEKLFFGSGTQLSVL.